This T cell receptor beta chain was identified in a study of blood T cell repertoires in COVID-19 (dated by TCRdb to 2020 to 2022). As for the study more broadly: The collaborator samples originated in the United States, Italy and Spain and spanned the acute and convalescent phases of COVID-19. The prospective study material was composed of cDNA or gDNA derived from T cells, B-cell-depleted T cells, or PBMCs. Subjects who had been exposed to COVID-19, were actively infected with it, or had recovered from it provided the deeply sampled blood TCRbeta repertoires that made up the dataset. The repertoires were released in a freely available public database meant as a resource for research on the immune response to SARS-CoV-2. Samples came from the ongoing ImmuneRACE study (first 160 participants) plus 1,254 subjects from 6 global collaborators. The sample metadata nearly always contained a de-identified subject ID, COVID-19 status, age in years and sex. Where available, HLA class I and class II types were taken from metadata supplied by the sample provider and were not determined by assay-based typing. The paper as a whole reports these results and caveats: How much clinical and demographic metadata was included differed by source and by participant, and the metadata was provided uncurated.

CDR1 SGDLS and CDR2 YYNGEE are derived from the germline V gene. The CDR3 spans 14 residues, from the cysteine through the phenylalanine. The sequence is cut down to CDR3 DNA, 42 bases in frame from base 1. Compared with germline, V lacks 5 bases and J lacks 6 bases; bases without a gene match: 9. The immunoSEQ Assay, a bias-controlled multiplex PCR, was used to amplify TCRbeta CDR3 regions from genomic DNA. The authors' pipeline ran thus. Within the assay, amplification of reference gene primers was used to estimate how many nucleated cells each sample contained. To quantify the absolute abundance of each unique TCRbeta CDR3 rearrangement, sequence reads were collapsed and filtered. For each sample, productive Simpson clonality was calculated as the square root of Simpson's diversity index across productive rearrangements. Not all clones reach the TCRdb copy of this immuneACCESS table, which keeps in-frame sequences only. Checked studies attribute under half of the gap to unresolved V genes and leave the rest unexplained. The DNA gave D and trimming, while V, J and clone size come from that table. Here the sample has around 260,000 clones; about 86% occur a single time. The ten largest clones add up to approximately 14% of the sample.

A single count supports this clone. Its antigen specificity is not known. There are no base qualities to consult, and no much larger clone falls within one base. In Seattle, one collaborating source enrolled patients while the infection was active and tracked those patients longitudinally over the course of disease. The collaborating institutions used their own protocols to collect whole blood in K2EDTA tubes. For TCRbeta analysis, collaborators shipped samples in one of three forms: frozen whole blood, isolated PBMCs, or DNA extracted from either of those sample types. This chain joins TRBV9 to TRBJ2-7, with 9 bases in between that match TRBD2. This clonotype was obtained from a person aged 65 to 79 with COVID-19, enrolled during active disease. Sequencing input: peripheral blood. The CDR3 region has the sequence CASSRGGLAGEQYF. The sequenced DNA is TGTGCCAGCAGTCGGGGGGGACTAGCAGGCGAGCAGTACTTC.